Sequencing of this TCR beta chain was carried out in a study of T-cell memory formation after mild COVID-19 (dated by TCRdb to about 2021). General notes on the study: TCR sequence clusters from the two donors were found to be largely donor specific. In two donors, T-cell clones that expanded and contracted after mild COVID-19 were tracked by sequencing TCRalpha and TCRbeta repertoires over time. The cohort was made up of two young adult volunteers, one female and one male, who were previously healthy.

Study-wide findings and limitations: Some responding clones were detected in pre-infection memory, suggesting pre-existing cross-reactive memory T cells joined the SARS-CoV-2 response. SARS-CoV-2 specificity of the second-wave clones peaking on day 37 was not confirmed. Contracting CD4+ clones appeared mostly in the CM and EM memory subsets, whereas CD8+ clones were enriched in EMRA. The study included only a couple of mild cases, and larger cohorts that include severe cases with pre-infection samples were judged to be necessary. Clones that contracted from day 15 to 85 showed balanced CD4/CD8 phenotypes, whereas a second wave of clones that expanded from day 15 to 37 leaned towards CD4+.

The CDR1 and CDR2 encoded by the germline V gene (reference sequence) are LGHDT and YNNKEL. Including the terminal cysteine and phenylalanine, the CDR3 comprises 13 residues. The CDR3 DNA has 39 bases and is translated from base 1. V loses 0 bases of germline sequence and J loses 8 bases, and the interval between the two ends is 10 bases. Ficoll-Paque density gradient centrifugation was used to isolate PBMCs. Sequencer: Illumina NovaSeq 6000. Using 5'RACE with constant-segment primers, TCRalpha and TCRbeta cDNA libraries were constructed, with sample barcodes and unique molecular identifiers added in the process. Trizol reagent was used to extract RNA from every sample. Libraries were amplified in two PCR steps, with a second sample barcode and Illumina TruSeq adapters added in the second step. The libraries were sequenced on an Illumina NovaSeq using 2 x 150 bp paired-end reads. The authors' pipeline ran thus. The reads were demultiplexed and collapsed into UMI-guided consensus sequences using migec v1.2.7. With mixcr v2.1.11, UMI consensuses were aligned to TRA and TRB V and J templates and assembled into clonotypes. Clonotypes were classified as expanded or contracted when called significant by both edgeR and NoisET, with noise models trained on biological replicates. For edgeR calls, the thresholds were a false discovery rate-adjusted p below 0.01 and a log2 fold-change of 1. As an exploratory analysis of dynamics, max-normalized trajectories of the 1000 most abundant clonotypes were examined with PCA combined with hierarchical clustering. The CD4 or CD8 phenotype of responding clones was assigned using the separately sequenced CD4+ and CD8+ repertoires. TCRdb applied fastp at Q25 and MiXCR to the public reads, then kept only in-frame beta chains. CDR3 protein sequences are deduplicated, and each keeps its most common genes and DNA. The V and J calls reflect TCRdb's pipeline rather than the authors' work. The sample table shows hundreds of thousands of distinct CDR3 sequences, and approximately 23% are seen once. The ten largest clones represent under 15% of the sample.

Turning to this clonotype: Its recognized antigen is unknown. Base qualities are not provided; no much larger clone lies one nucleotide away.

This clonotype was sampled from an adult woman who had mild COVID-19 (a few samples of this study predate the infection). The sample titles of this study are shuffled in the database, so cell type and time point are left out; the donor was told from shared clones. Rearrangement joined TRBV3-1 to TRBJ1-2; the D gene is unclear. The specimen was PBMCs or a T cell subset sorted from them (not recorded which). DNA sequence: TGTGCCAGCAGCCAAGAGGGAGGTCGGGGCTACACCTTC. It translates as CASSQEGGRGYTF.